The 29 T cell receptor beta chains presented below share a single source sample, sequenced in a study of immune reconstitution after stem cell transplant in scleroderma. TCRdb recomputed calls from the RT-PCR reads with MiXCR, one row per CDR3 protein. This table has more than 4,500 distinct CDR3 sequences, approximately 8.7% appearing once. This specimen was taken before or after autologous hematopoietic stem cell transplantation (not recorded which). All receptors derive from a male donor with systemic sclerosis.

This clonotype was detected a few times. The chain combines TRBV20-1 with TRBJ2-7; 12 nucleotides align to TRBD2. The CDR3 loop spans 13 amino acids. Germline CDR1 is DFQATT and CDR2 is SNEGSKA (reference sequence). V gave up 6 bases and J gave up 4 bases; unmatched junction bases: 4. The CDR3: CSAPTSGGYEQYF. In DNA, the CDR3 is TGCAGTGCGCCGACTAGCGGGGGTTACGAGCAGTACTTC.

This clonotype was detected a few times. The CDR3 coding sequence is TGTGCCAGCAGCGCGGACAGCTACAATGAGCAGTTCTTC. Encoded protein: CASSADSYNEQFF. The J gene is TRBJ2-1, the V gene TRBV6-4; D may be TRBD1 (6 bases). This CDR3 has 13 amino acids. Trimming left V 6 bases short and J 3 bases short, with 9 bases between. Germline loops: CDR1 MRHNA, CDR2 SNTAGT.

V and J are TRBV24-1 and TRBJ2-5; the match to TRBD1 covers 8 bases. CDR3 size: 15 residues. The germline CDR1 and CDR2 sequences are KGHDR and SFDVKD. V was clipped by 9 bases and J by 5 bases; unmatched bases: 13. The CDR3 DNA reads as TGTGCCACCCAGAGGACAGGGTCGGATCGCGAGACCCAGTACTTC. Translating it yields CATQRTGSDRETQYF.

This chain connects TRBV5-1 to TRBJ2-1, with 7 bases identical to TRBD2. Trimming took 4 bases from V and 7 from J; bases not matched to a gene: 11. Per germline, CDR1 SGHRS and CDR2 YFSETQ. The CDR3 is 15 amino acids. CDR3 coding DNA: TGCGCCAGCAGCCCACTGTCCGGCGGGAGTAATGAGCAGTTCTTC. It encodes CASSPLSGGSNEQFF.

The rearrangement uses TRBV7-9 and TRBJ2-3, with 8 bases that match TRBD1. Germline assignment: CDR1 SEHNR and CDR2 FQNEAQ (reference sequence). This CDR3 has 16 amino acids. After removal of 6 bases from V and 4 bases from J, the junction contained 12 bases not matched to a gene. The CDR3 reads CASSFPTGDWADTQYF. DNA of the CDR3: TGTGCCAGCAGTTTCCCGACAGGGGACTGGGCAGATACGCAGTATTTT.

CDR3 coding DNA: TGCGCCAGCAGAGGCAGGGAAGGGACAGATACGCAGTATTTT. It specifies CASRGREGTDTQYF. The chain recombines TRBV5-1 with TRBJ2-3, with a possible D match to TRBD1 (5 bases). This CDR3 contains 14 residues. Deletions cut 5 bases from V and 3 bases from J, with 13 bases between. The germline V gene encodes CDR1 SGHRS and CDR2 YFSETQ.

Judged by abundance, this clonotype is medium-sized (0.01 to 0.1%). The rearrangement uses TRBV2 and TRBJ2-1, with 13 bases matching TRBD2. There are 16 residues in the CDR3. V lost 1 base, J lost 6 bases, and 3 bases stayed unmatched. From germline, CDR1 is SNHLY and CDR2 FYNNEI. The CDR3 here is CASSEDGLAGVNEQFF. CDR3 in DNA: TGTGCCAGCAGTGAAGACGGACTAGCGGGAGTCAATGAGCAGTTCTTC.

The table lists this clonotype with a few counts. The chain is built from TRBV28 and TRBJ2-2; 8 bases align to TRBD2. Trimming removed 8 bases from V and 5 bases from J; junction bases left unmatched: 10. Looked up from germline, CDR1 is MDHEN and CDR2 is SYDVKM. The CDR3 consists of 15 residues. For the CDR3, the DNA is TGTGCCAGCGTCCAAGCGGGAGTCGGTACCGGGGAGCTGTTTTTT. It codes for CASVQAGVGTGELFF. The full variable domain, rest sourced from reference TRBV28 and TRBJ2-2, is DVKVTQSSRYLVKRTGEKVFLECVQDMDHENMFWYRQDPGLGLRLIYFSYDVKMKEKGDIPEGYSVSREKKERFSLILESASTNQTSMYLCASVQAGVGTGELFFGEGSRLTVL.

The chain couples TRBV29-1 to TRBJ2-7; possible D gene TRBD1, 5 bases. The ends were cut back, 3 bases at V and 3 bases at J, with 6 bases in the middle. Per germline, CDR1 SQVTM and CDR2 ANQGSEA. This CDR3 has 11 amino acids. The CDR3 DNA reads TGCAGCGTTGATAGGGGCTACGAGCAGTACTTC. The encoded protein is CSVDRGYEQYF.

This clonotype occurred a few times. This chain connects TRBV20-1 to TRBJ2-2; no clear D gene. Looked up from germline, CDR1 is DFQATT and CDR2 is SNEGSKA (reference sequence). The CDR3 is made up of 13 amino acids. With 0 bases removed from V and 6 bases from J, the gap between germline ends came to 8 bases. CDR3 nucleotide sequence: TGCAGTGCTAGAGATCTGGTTTCCGGGGAGCTGTTTTTT. The encoded protein is CSARDLVSGELFF.

This clonotype was found a few times. The chain uses TRBV7-9 and TRBJ2-1, with 7 positions matching TRBD2. Per germline, CDR1 SEHNR and CDR2 FQNEAQ (reference sequence). With 3 bases clipped from V and 0 bases from J, the junction kept 2 bases outside the gene matches. The CDR3 is 15 residues long. CDR3 residues: CASSLRETSYNEQFF. For the CDR3, the DNA is TGTGCCAGCAGCTTGCGGGAGACCTCCTACAATGAGCAGTTCTTC.

This clonotype was recorded only once. This may be a read error, as it is one base from a much larger clone. This chain joins TRBV28 and TRBJ1-5; D gene unclear. CDR3 length equals 12 residues. Germline V gives CDR1 MDHEN, CDR2 SYDVKM. CDR3 in amino acids: CASSGRNQLQHF. The CDR3 bases are TGTGCCAGCAGTGGTAGGAATCAGCTCCAGCATTTT.

This clonotype was recorded a few times. The genes are TRBV7-2 and TRBJ2-1, with a possible D match to TRBD2 (6 bases). V lost 1 base to trimming and J lost 4 bases, with 11 bases between them. The CDR3 runs 15 residues. CDR1 SGHTA and CDR2 FQGNSA come from the germline V gene. CDR3 coding DNA: TGTGCCAGCAGCTTAGACCCTAGCGAGTACAATGAGCAGTTCTTC. It codes for CASSLDPSEYNEQFF.

This chain joins TRBV5-1 and TRBJ1-2; the D is unclear. Trimming removed 0 bases from V and 3 bases from J, with 6 bases in between. The CDR3 totals 13 residues. Germline CDR1 reads SGHRS; CDR2 reads YFSETQ. CDR3: CASSLGGDYGYTF. CDR3 nucleotides: TGCGCCAGCAGCTTGGGGGGTGACTATGGCTACACCTTC.

The chain carries TRBV6-5 and TRBJ1-5; D gene ambiguous. The CDR3 consists of 15 residues. The V gene lost 4 bases and the J gene lost 6 bases, with 16 bases spanning the gap. Looked up from germline, CDR1 is MNHEY and CDR2 is SVGAGI. The CDR3 bases are TGTGCCAGCAGTTCATTTCCGGGCCCGGGTCAGCCCCAGCATTTT. Protein product: CASSSFPGPGQPQHF.

This clonotype was seen a handful of times. V gene TRBV20-1 combines with J gene TRBJ2-1; D is undetermined. The length of the CDR3 is 13 residues. Trimming cost V 3 bases and J 5 bases, with 11 bases left between them. Germline V CDR1 and CDR2: DFQATT, SNEGSKA (reference sequence). CDR3 amino acids: CSASARPHNEQFF. CDR3 in DNA: TGCAGTGCTAGTGCGCGGCCCCACAATGAGCAGTTCTTC.

By share of the sample, this clonotype is medium-sized. V usage is TRBV10-3 and J usage is TRBJ2-3, with D unresolved. CDR3 length equals 14 residues. With 11 bases removed from V and 4 bases from J, the gap between germline ends came to 19 bases. CDR1 and CDR2 (germline): ENHRY, SYGVKD. The CDR3 nucleotides are TGTGCCGTAAGAGACTCGACGAGGCCAGATACGCAGTATTTT. It yields the protein CAVRDSTRPDTQYF.

This clonotype was detected a few times. The chain combines TRBV20-1 with TRBJ2-2; D call uncertain. The CDR3 is made up of 13 amino acids. The germline V gene has CDR1 DFQATT and CDR2 SNEGSKA (reference sequence). The V end was cut by 3 bases, the J end by 4 bases, with 9 bases between. The CDR3 sequence is CSARGIGTGELFF. CDR3 coding DNA: TGCAGTGCTAGGGGAATAGGCACCGGGGAGCTGTTTTTT.

This clonotype is medium-sized. J is TRBJ2-2 and V is TRBV20-1; 7 bases are a match to TRBD1. The trim removed 5 bases at V and 4 bases at J, leaving 4 bases unmatched. Germline assignment: CDR1 DFQATT and CDR2 SNEGSKA (reference sequence). The CDR3 has 13 amino acids. The CDR3, as DNA: TGCAGTGCTGGGGGACAGACCACCGGGGAGCTGTTTTTT. This sequence encodes CSAGGQTTGELFF.

In its sample, this clonotype was seen a few times. This chain uses TRBV20-1 with TRBJ2-5; 9 positions agree with TRBD2. CDR1 is DFQATT and CDR2 is SNEGSKA in the germline V gene (reference sequence). The length of the CDR3 is 15 residues. The V and J ends lost 0 bases and 3 bases, in that order; junction bases with no gene match: 5. The DNA of the CDR3 is TGCAGTGCTAGAGATTTCCTAGCGGGAAAAGAGACCCAGTACTTC. Residues: CSARDFLAGKETQYF.

This rearrangement joins TRBV5-5 to TRBJ2-1; the D gene is possibly TRBD2 (5 bases). Trimming removed 1 base from V and 5 bases from J, with 10 bases in between. This CDR3 is built from 14 residues. The germline V gene has CDR1 SGHKS and CDR2 YYEKEE (reference sequence). The CDR3 reads CASSLILVDNEQFF. As DNA, the CDR3 is TGTGCCAGCAGCTTGATACTAGTAGACAATGAGCAGTTCTTC.

This clonotype ranks as medium-sized. The gene calls are TRBV6-2 or TRBV6-3 and TRBJ2-3; D might be TRBD2 (6 bases). This CDR3 has 16 amino acids. Looked up from germline, CDR1 is MNHEY and CDR2 is SVGEGT. V was shortened by 8 bases and J by 5 bases, with 23 bases between the two germline ends. Here the CDR3 reads CASRPIGASAQDTQYF. The CDR3 DNA is TGTGCCAGCCGCCCTATCGGGGCTAGCGCTCAAGATACGCAGTATTTT.

This clonotype was counted a few times. The CDR3 DNA sequence: TGCGCCAGCAGCTTGGAGGGCGTACAGGGCGAGCAGTACTTC. Its translation: CASSLEGVQGEQYF. The chain links TRBV5-1 to TRBJ2-7; D might be TRBD1 (6 bases). Trimming removed 0 bases from V and 6 bases from J, with 13 bases in between. The CDR3 has 14 residues. Germline values: CDR1 SGHRS, CDR2 YFSETQ.

J is TRBJ2-5 and V is TRBV20-1; 7 bases are a match to TRBD2. This CDR3 region has 12 residues. Trimming removed 6 bases from V and 2 bases from J; junction bases left unmatched: 3. Looked up from germline, CDR1 is DFQATT and CDR2 is SNEGSKA (reference sequence). The CDR3 DNA reads TGCAGTGCCCCGCGGGGGCAAGAGACCCAGTACTTC. Translating it yields CSAPRGQETQYF.

By share, this clonotype counts as medium-sized. V and J are TRBV20-1 and TRBJ2-2, with TRBD1 matching 8 bases. This CDR3 has 14 amino acids. V was clipped by 1 base and J by 7 bases; unmatched bases: 5. Germline V CDR1 and CDR2: DFQATT, SNEGSKA (reference sequence). CDR3 DNA sequence: TGCAGTGCTAGAGGCCAGGGGGCTGGCGGGGAGCTGTTTTTT. It translates to CSARGQGAGGELFF.

This clonotype is classed as medium-sized. This sequence joins TRBV29-1 and TRBJ1-1, with unresolved D. Trimming shortened V by 5 bases and J by 11 bases, and 27 bases separated the two germline ends. The CDR3 is 15 residues long. Germline values: CDR1 SQVTM, CDR2 ANQGSEA. DNA of the CDR3: TGCAGCGTTCCCGATTCCGATTCCAGGTTGAAGTCGGCTTTCTTT. Translation gives CSVPDSDSRLKSAFF.

By its share, this clonotype is medium-sized. This chain links TRBV24-1 with TRBJ2-5, with a possible D match to TRBD2 (6 bases). V lost 5 bases to trimming and J lost 3 bases, with 9 bases between them. The V gene's germline CDR1 is KGHDR and CDR2 SFDVKD. CDR3 length: 13 amino acids. The CDR3 coding sequence is TGTGCCACCAGTGCGGAGGGAGAAGAGACCCAGTACTTC. Amino acids: CATSAEGEETQYF.

This chain's CDR3 is CSATPGRREKLFF. DNA for the CDR3: TGCAGTGCTACCCCGGGCAGAAGGGAAAAACTGTTTTTT. The V call is TRBV20-1, the J call TRBJ1-4; D not resolved. Trimming removed 4 bases at V and 8 bases at J, with 14 bases between. The CDR3 totals 13 residues. Germline V lookup: CDR1 DFQATT, CDR2 SNEGSKA (reference sequence).

This clonotype is classed as large. The V gene is TRBV7-2, the J gene TRBJ1-5, with 7 bases aligning to TRBD1. Trimming at V came to 6 bases and at J to 5 bases, leaving 10 bases not matched to a gene. The CDR3 is 15 residues long. Germline V gives CDR1 SGHTA, CDR2 FQGNSA. The CDR3 reads CASSKSGQGDQPQHF. The CDR3 DNA sequence: TGTGCCAGCAGTAAAAGTGGGCAGGGGGATCAGCCCCAGCATTTT.